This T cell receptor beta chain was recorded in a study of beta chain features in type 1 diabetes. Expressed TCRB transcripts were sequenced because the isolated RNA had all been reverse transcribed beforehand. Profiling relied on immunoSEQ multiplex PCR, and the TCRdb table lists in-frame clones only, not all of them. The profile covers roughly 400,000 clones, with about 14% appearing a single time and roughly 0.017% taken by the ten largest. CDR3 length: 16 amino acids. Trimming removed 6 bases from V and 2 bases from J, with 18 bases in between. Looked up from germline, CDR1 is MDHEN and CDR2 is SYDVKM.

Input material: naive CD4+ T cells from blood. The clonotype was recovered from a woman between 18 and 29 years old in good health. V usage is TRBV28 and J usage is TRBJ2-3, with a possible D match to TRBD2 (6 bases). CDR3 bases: TGTGCCAGCAGCATATTTAGCGGTTCCCTCACAGATACGCAGTATTTT. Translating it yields CASSIFSGSLTDTQYF. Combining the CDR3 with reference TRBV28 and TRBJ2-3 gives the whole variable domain DVKVTQSSRYLVKRTGEKVFLECVQDMDHENMFWYRQDPGLGLRLIYFSYDVKMKEKGDIPEGYSVSREKKERFSLILESASTNQTSMYLCASSIFSGSLTDTQYFGPGTRLTVL.